These T cell receptor beta chains were read from a single sample in a study of cytomegalovirus exposure and HLA in healthy donors. The table came from immunoSEQ multiplex PCR; TCRdb's copy has only in-frame clones and leaves some out. The sample lists 90,000 to 130,000 clones; nearly 97% were seen once. The specimen sequenced was PBMCs. All receptors derive from a woman under 30 in good health and CMV-seronegative. The conserved cysteine and the conserved F or W are not part of the CDR3 here. The size entry is marked missing in some rows and otherwise reads once, few, many or a size class.

clone size: -
V gene: TRBV6-1
J gene: TRBJ2-7
CDR3 protein: ASRGTSGREI

clone size: once
V gene: TRBV28
J gene: TRBJ1-5
CDR3 protein: ASSFSGTGIQPQH

clone size: -
V gene: TRBV27
J gene: TRBJ1-4
CDR3 protein: ASSFRTGRDNEKLF

clone size: -
V gene: TRBV18
J gene: TRBJ2-1
CDR3 protein: ASSRTTSGVPGEQF

clone size: -
V gene: TRBV18
J gene: TRBJ1-2
CDR3 protein: ASSDTLYGYT

clone size: -
V gene: TRBV9
J gene: TRBJ2-3
CDR3 protein: ASSAQGASSTDTQY

clone size: -
V gene: TRBV5-4
J gene: TRBJ2-4
CDR3 protein: ASSLRGSGIQY

clone size: once
V gene: TRBV6-6
J gene: TRBJ2-7
CDR3 protein: ASGQRGVSYEQY

clone size: -
V gene: TRBV6-5
J gene: TRBJ2-2
CDR3 protein: ASRKGLFTGELF

clone size: -
V gene: TRBV10-1
J gene: TRBJ2-5
CDR3 protein: ASSDGSGETQY

clone size: -
V gene: TRBV7-2
J gene: TRBJ2-1
CDR3 protein: ASSSRPGDEQF

clone size: -
V gene: TRBV27
J gene: TRBJ1-6
CDR3 protein: ASRSVGQRNNSPLH

clone size: -
V gene: TRBV4-1
J gene: TRBJ2-7
CDR3 protein: ASSPSETVNAYEQY

clone size: -
V gene: TRBV5-8
J gene: TRBJ1-1
CDR3 protein: ASSLSGGGQAF

clone size: -
V gene: TRBV5-5
J gene: TRBJ2-4
CDR3 protein: ASSTRQSAKNIQY

clone size: -
V gene: TRBV30
J gene: TRBJ2-6
CDR3 protein: AWTGQALSGANVLT

clone size: -
V gene: TRBV14
J gene: TRBJ1-4
CDR3 protein: ASSQVAGGGKLF

clone size: -
V gene: TRBV5-1
J gene: TRBJ2-5
CDR3 protein: ASSLARETQY